Shown below are 30 T cell receptor beta chains from a single sample sequenced in a study of early T cells in non-severe SARS-CoV-2 infection. TCRdb independently ran MiXCR on the 5' RACE reads; one entry per CDR3 protein. Of about 62,000 distinct CDR3 sequences in the sample, about 9.3% were seen once. The sample taken for sequencing was whole blood. Receptors were obtained from an adult who was a healthcare worker with PCR-confirmed SARS-CoV-2 infection or an uninfected control (not recorded which).

This clonotype has just a few counts. The germline gene is not matched at one end of the junction; a read error may be the cause. This rearrangement joins TRBV7-7 to TRBJ2-3; a possible D gene is TRBD2 (6 bases). CDR3 length equals 13 residues. Germline values: CDR1 SSHAT, CDR2 FNYEAQ (reference sequence). The CDR3 here is CASSLAYTDTQYF. The CDR3 nucleotides read TGTGCCAGCAGCCTAGCGTACACAGATACGCAGTATTTT. Full variable domain (rest looked up from reference TRBV7-7 and TRBJ2-3): GAGVSQSPRYKVTKRGQDVTLRCDPISSHATLYWYQQALGQGPEFLTYFNYEAQPDKSGLPSDRFSAERPEGSISTLTIQRTEQRDSAMYRCASSLAYTDTQYFGPGTRLTVL.

This clonotype has just a few counts. The chain has TRBV6-2 or TRBV6-3 and TRBJ1-2; 7 bases are shared with TRBD1. Germline V gives CDR1 MNHEY, CDR2 SVGEGT. Germline trimming cut 6 bases from V and 6 bases from J; bases unmatched to any gene: 16. CDR3 length: 16 amino acids. CDR3: CASSKNRDSGRDGYTF. CDR3 bases: TGTGCCAGCAGCAAAAACCGGGACAGCGGTCGGGATGGCTACACCTTC.

This clonotype has a count of ten or more. The chain combines TRBV20-1 with TRBJ1-6; D not resolved. The germline CDR1 and CDR2 sequences are DFQATT and SNEGSKA (reference sequence). V was pared by 0 bases and J by 8 bases, with 11 bases between. The CDR3 extends over 14 amino acids. The CDR3 nucleotides read TGCAGTGCTAGAGATACGTTCGCGGATTCACCCCTCCACTTT. Its translation is CSARDTFADSPLHF.

The genes are TRBV3-1 and TRBJ2-2; no reliable D call. CDR1 is LGHDT, CDR2 YNNKEL, per germline (reference sequence). The V end lost 1 base, the J end lost 4 bases, and 7 bases lay between the germline ends. CDR3 length equals 14 residues. The CDR3 DNA reads TGTGCCAGCAGCCAAGTGGTCGGCACCGGGGAGCTGTTTTTT. Protein sequence: CASSQVVGTGELFF.

This clonotype was seen a few times. One end of the junction is discordant with germline, which a read error may explain. CDR3 in amino acids: CASSQEGARDGIF. CDR3 nucleotide sequence: TGCGCCAGCAGCCAAGAGGGGGCCCGGGATGGGATCTTC. This rearrangement joins TRBV4-1 to TRBJ2-1; tentatively, D is TRBD1 (6 bases). CDR1 MGHRA and CDR2 YSYEKL come from the germline V gene. This CDR3 region has 13 residues.

This clonotype has a count of ten or more. The rearrangement uses TRBV5-4 and TRBJ2-5; D is uncertain. V lost 3 bases, J lost 5 bases, and 17 bases lay in between. Germline CDR1 is SGHNT and CDR2 is YYREEE (reference sequence). This CDR3 contains 15 residues. DNA for the CDR3: TGTGCCAGCAGCTCGGGCATGACCGGGCCGGAGACCCAGTACTTC. Protein product: CASSSGMTGPETQYF.

This clonotype was counted many times. This chain joins TRBV18 and TRBJ1-1; D gene unclear. The CDR3 contains 13 residues. V dropped 3 bases and J dropped 1 base, with 6 bases sitting between them. Germline V gene lookup returns CDR1 KGHSH and CDR2 LQKENI. In DNA, the CDR3 is TGTGCCAGCTCACCGGACCCGAACACTGAAGCTTTCTTT. Encoded protein: CASSPDPNTEAFF.

This clonotype turned up a few times. J is TRBJ1-2 and V is TRBV27, with a tentative D call TRBD1 (6 bases). The CDR3 totals 14 residues. Trimming left V 7 bases short and J 0 bases short, with 12 bases between. CDR1 is MNHEY, CDR2 SMNVEV, per germline (reference sequence). The CDR3 DNA reads TGTGCCAGCACCGGGGACAAAACTAACTATGGCTACACCTTC. It codes for CASTGDKTNYGYTF.

This clonotype was observed at least ten times. The CDR3 DNA reads as TGCAGCGTTGAGGCCAGCACAGATACGCAGTATTTT. Its translation is CSVEASTDTQYF. The chain employs TRBV29-1 and TRBJ2-3; no clear D. This CDR3 region has 12 residues. Germline V lookup: CDR1 SQVTM, CDR2 ANQGSEA. The V and J ends lost 3 bases and 0 bases respectively, with 4 bases between them.

This clonotype was seen only a few times. The rearrangement joins TRBV4-1 to TRBJ1-1; no clear D gene. This CDR3 contains 13 residues. Germline V gene sequence: CDR1 MGHRA, CDR2 YSYEKL. Trimming shortened V by 0 bases and J by 4 bases, and 6 bases separated the two germline ends. The CDR3 coding sequence is TGCGCCAGCAGCCAAGAGCGGGGCACTGAAGCTTTCTTT. Translation: CASSQERGTEAFF.

CDR3 region: CASSQGPGRGYGYTF. The CDR3 DNA follows: TGTGCCAGCAGCCAAGGGCCCGGCCGGGGCTATGGCTACACCTTC. The rearrangement joins TRBV3-1 to TRBJ1-2; D not resolved. This CDR3 comprises 15 residues. Germline loops: CDR1 LGHDT, CDR2 YNNKEL (reference sequence). Trimming took off 1 base at V and 4 bases at J, with 13 bases between the two ends.

The chain uses TRBV20-1 and TRBJ2-3; no definite D call. Between the trimmed V and J ends, which lost 1 base and 0 bases, there was a span of 5 bases. The CDR3 spans 13 residues. Germline loops: CDR1 DFQATT, CDR2 SNEGSKA (reference sequence). CDR3 loop: CSARVGSTDTQYF. The CDR3, as DNA: TGCAGTGCTAGAGTAGGGAGCACAGATACGCAGTATTTT.

This clonotype has only a few counts. The CDR3 sequence: CASSSHRLNTEAFF. DNA for the CDR3: TGTGCCAGCAGCTCCCATCGACTGAACACTGAAGCTTTCTTT. The chain links TRBV9 to TRBJ1-1; D uncertain. Trimming left V 4 bases short and J 0 bases short, with 10 bases between. Germline V CDR1 and CDR2: SGDLS, YYNGEE. The length of the CDR3 is 14 residues.

The V and J genes are TRBV7-8 and TRBJ2-2; no firm D call. The CDR3 is 15 amino acids. Trimming left V 2 bases short and J 1 base short, with 8 bases between. Germline CDR1 SGHVS, CDR2 FQNEAQ. The CDR3: CASSLKRVNTGELFF. The CDR3 DNA reads as TGTGCCAGCAGCTTAAAAAGGGTGAACACCGGGGAGCTGTTTTTT.

There are many counts of this clonotype. This sequence joins TRBV10-3 and TRBJ2-1; TRBD2 matches 9 bases. This CDR3 is 14 amino acids long. Losses at the gene ends were 2 bases for V and 7 bases for J; bases not matched to a gene: 3. CDR1 ENHRY and CDR2 SYGVKD come from the germline V gene. The DNA for the CDR3 is TGTGCCATCAGTGAGCGGCTAGCGGGGAATGAGCAGTTCTTC. This encodes CAISERLAGNEQFF.

This clonotype was counted many times. V and J are TRBV5-6 and TRBJ1-2, with a weak D call TRBD1 (5 bases). With 0 bases removed from V and 4 bases from J, the gap between germline ends came to 13 bases. Germline V gives CDR1 SGHDT, CDR2 YYEEEE. The CDR3 runs 15 residues. The CDR3 DNA reads as TGTGCCAGCAGCTTGGGACCGGACAAGCCCTATGGCTACACCTTC. This codes for CASSLGPDKPYGYTF. Variable domain in full (rest from reference TRBV5-6 and TRBJ1-2): DAGVTQSPTHLIKTRGQQVTLRCSPKSGHDTVSWYQQALGQGPQFIFQYYEEEERQRGNFPDRFSGHQFPNYSSELNVNALLLGDSALYLCASSLGPDKPYGYTFGSGTRLTVV.

This clonotype was observed a handful of times. The chain links TRBV10-1 to TRBJ2-5, with TRBD2 matching 7 bases. The length of the CDR3 is 17 residues. V gave up 6 bases and J gave up 5 bases; unmatched junction bases: 18. CDR1 and CDR2 (germline): WNHNN, SYGVQD (reference sequence). The CDR3 DNA reads TGCGCCAGCAGCAGCGACGGGGAGGGTTTGCATCGCGAGACCCAGTACTTC. Amino acids: CASSSDGEGLHRETQYF.

This clonotype was found many times. The rearrangement joins TRBV7-2 to TRBJ1-1; TRBD1 agrees at 7 bases. V shed 5 bases, J shed 11 bases, and the junction held 17 bases outside the gene matches. The germline gives CDR1 SGHTA, CDR2 FQGNSA. This CDR3 has 15 residues. Here the CDR3 reads CASSREVSKGAPAFF. Here the CDR3 DNA reads TGTGCCAGCAGCCGAGAGGTTAGCAAGGGGGCTCCGGCTTTCTTT.

This clonotype was seen only a few times. This rearrangement joins TRBV4-1 to TRBJ2-2; possibly TRBD1 for D (5 bases). Germline CDR1 is MGHRA and CDR2 is YSYEKL. The CDR3 is 16 amino acids. Trimming left V 3 bases short and J 2 bases short, with 13 bases between. The CDR3 spells CASSHSLGVNTGELFF. For the CDR3, the DNA is TGCGCCAGCAGCCACAGCTTAGGGGTTAACACCGGGGAGCTGTTTTTT.

This clonotype was recorded at least ten times. V usage is TRBV12-3 or TRBV12-4 and J usage is TRBJ2-5, with D maybe TRBD2 (5 bases). This CDR3 has 14 amino acids. Trimming removed 5 bases from V and 7 bases from J, with 17 bases in between. The CDR3 here is CASSLWAVEGTQYF. As DNA, the CDR3 is TGTGCCAGCAGTCTTTGGGCCGTAGAGGGGACCCAGTACTTC.

The table lists this clonotype with a few counts. This rearrangement joins TRBV7-9 to TRBJ1-6, with 9 bases identical to TRBD1. The CDR3 spans 15 residues. Germline CDR1 and CDR2: SEHNR and FQNEAQ (reference sequence). V lost 6 bases, J lost 5 bases, and 5 bases stayed unmatched. CDR3 sequence: CASRDRDRDNSPLHF. The DNA of the CDR3 is TGTGCCAGCAGAGACCGGGACAGGGATAATTCACCCCTCCACTTT.

V usage is TRBV27 and J usage is TRBJ2-7, with 7 bases fitting TRBD2. The CDR3 is 15 amino acids. Germline V gene lookup returns CDR1 MNHEY and CDR2 SMNVEV (reference sequence). The junction had 11 bases not matched to a gene; V was cut back by 6 bases and J by 3 bases. The CDR3 coding sequence is TGTGCCAGCAGCCCGCAGATGAAGCGGGGCTACGAGCAGTACGTC. This translates into CASSPQMKRGYEQYV.

This chain joins TRBV3-1 and TRBJ2-3; a possible D gene is TRBD2 (7 bases). Germline CDR1 and CDR2: LGHDT and YNNKEL (reference sequence). CDR3 size: 16 residues. Trimming shortened V by 1 base and J by 5 bases, and 16 bases separated the two germline ends. The CDR3 bases are TGTGCCAGCAGCCAAGGATTGGGGGGGCGAGGAGATACGCAGTATTTT. Protein sequence: CASSQGLGGRGDTQYF.

This clonotype was observed many times. This chain links TRBV6-1 with TRBJ2-2, with unresolved D. The CDR3 totals 12 residues. Germline V CDR1 and CDR2: MNHNS, SASEGT. V lost 3 bases, J lost 4 bases, and 3 bases lay in between. CDR3 in DNA: TGTGCCAGCAGTGAGCTCACCGGGGAGCTGTTTTTT. Residues: CASSELTGELFF.

The chain joins TRBV7-9 to TRBJ1-2, with no clear D. Germline CDR1 and CDR2: SEHNR and FQNEAQ (reference sequence). The CDR3 contains 16 residues. Trimming removed 1 base from V and 0 bases from J, with 12 bases in between. The chain's CDR3 is CASSLVTGITNYGYTF. The CDR3 DNA follows: TGTGCCAGCAGCTTAGTGACGGGGATAACTAACTATGGCTACACCTTC.

This clonotype was observed many times. The chain recombines TRBV12-3 or TRBV12-4 with TRBJ1-6, with unresolved D. V lost 1 base and J 9 bases, leaving 13 bases between the germline ends. The CDR3 is 15 residues long. In DNA, the CDR3 is TGTGCCAGCAGTTTAGAAGGGCAGACGGCTTCACCCCTCCACTTT. It specifies CASSLEGQTASPLHF.

This rearrangement joins TRBV12-3 or TRBV12-4 to TRBJ2-2; a weak D match, TRBD2 (5 bases). The germline V and J ends were trimmed by 6 bases and 4 bases, with 12 bases remaining between them. The CDR3 consists of 14 residues. The CDR3 nucleotides read TGTGCCAGCAGCCCGGGGAGTGCCACCGGGGAGCTGTTTTTT. It encodes CASSPGSATGELFF.

The J gene is TRBJ2-2, the V gene TRBV6-6; a possible D gene is TRBD1 (6 bases). Per germline, CDR1 MNHNY and CDR2 SVGAGI (reference sequence). CDR3 size: 14 residues. Trimming pared 2 bases from V and 3 bases from J, leaving 7 bases between. The chain's CDR3 is CASSYRGYTGELFF. The CDR3 coding sequence is TGTGCCAGCAGTTACAGGGGGTACACCGGGGAGCTGTTTTTT.

The chain couples TRBV5-6 to TRBJ1-5; weak D call: TRBD1 (5 bases). V was clipped by 4 bases and J by 6 bases, with 17 bases between them. Per germline, CDR1 SGHDT and CDR2 YYEEEE. The CDR3 runs to 15 residues. The CDR3 spells CASSDKRGFLQPQHF. Written as DNA, the CDR3 is TGTGCCAGCAGCGATAAACGGGGGTTTCTTCAGCCCCAGCATTTT.

This clonotype was seen only a few times. The chain links TRBV6-6 to TRBJ1-2; no clear D. CDR1 and CDR2 (germline): MNHNY, SVGAGI (reference sequence). Trimming stripped 2 bases from V and 6 bases from J, with 7 bases between. CDR3 length: 12 amino acids. DNA for the CDR3: TGTGCCAGCAGTTACAGGGCGGATGGCTACACCTTC. Its translation is CASSYRADGYTF.